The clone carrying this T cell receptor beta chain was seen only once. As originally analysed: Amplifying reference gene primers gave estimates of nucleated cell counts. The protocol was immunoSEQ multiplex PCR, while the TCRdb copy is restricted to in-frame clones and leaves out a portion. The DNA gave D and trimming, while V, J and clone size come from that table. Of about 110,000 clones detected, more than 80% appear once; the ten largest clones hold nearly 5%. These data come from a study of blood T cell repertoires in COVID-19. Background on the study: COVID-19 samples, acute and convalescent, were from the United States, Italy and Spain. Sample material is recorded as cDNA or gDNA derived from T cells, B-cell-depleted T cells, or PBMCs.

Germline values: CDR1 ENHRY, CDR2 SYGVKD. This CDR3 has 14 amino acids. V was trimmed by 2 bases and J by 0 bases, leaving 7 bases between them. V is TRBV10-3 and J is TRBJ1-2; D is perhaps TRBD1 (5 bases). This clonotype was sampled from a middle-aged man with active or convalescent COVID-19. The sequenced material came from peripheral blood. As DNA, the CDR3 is TGTGCCATCAGTGAGCAGACAGCTAACTATGGCTACACCTTC. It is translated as CAISEQTANYGYTF.